Here is one TCR beta chain with its context. This entry is derived from a study of control samples from healthy donors and cancer patients. The assay was immunoSEQ multiplex PCR, and TCRdb's table has in-frame clones only and misses some. This table holds some 120,000 clones, over 90% found once. The TCR was taken from a man aged 25-45 years in good health. The specimen sequenced was blood.

This CDR3 is CASSLDGYSGNTIYF. Here the CDR3 DNA reads TGTGCCAGCAGCCTGGACGGCTACTCTGGAAACACCATATATTTT. V usage is TRBV3-1 (or the pseudogene TRBV3-2) and J usage is TRBJ1-3, with D unresolved. The V gene's germline CDR1 is LGHDT and CDR2 YNNKEL (reference sequence). The CDR3 runs to 15 residues. V was cut by 4 bases and J by 0 bases, with 10 bases left in between.